This T cell receptor beta chain was found in a study of blood T cell repertoires in COVID-19 (dated by TCRdb to the early 2020s). A note on the overall study: Samples from collaborators originated in the United States, Italy and Spain and spanned both the acute and convalescent phases of COVID-19. The repertoires were released in a freely available public database intended as a resource for research on the immune response to SARS-CoV-2. The material from the prospective study consisted of cDNA or gDNA derived from T cells, B-cell-depleted T cells, or PBMCs. Samples came from the ongoing ImmuneRACE study (first 160 participants) plus 1,254 subjects from 6 global collaborators. Subjects who had been exposed to COVID-19, were actively infected with it, or had recovered from it provided the deeply sampled blood TCRbeta repertoires that made up the dataset. The sample metadata nearly always contained a de-identified subject ID, COVID-19 status, age in years and sex. Where HLA class I and class II types were available, the types were taken from metadata supplied by the sample provider, not from assay-based typing. Broad study findings and their caveats: The amount of clinical and demographic metadata varied by source and participant and was provided uncurated.

As concerns this clone: The clone's antigen remains unknown. Base qualities were left out, and no much larger clone turns up one base away.

Trimming takes 4 bases off V and 2 bases off J; junction bases not matched to a gene: 9. Looking up the germline V gene yields CDR1 SGHTA and CDR2 FQGTGA. The CDR3, from cysteine to phenylalanine, totals 18 residues. The read is trimmed to its CDR3 DNA, 54 bases read in frame from base 1. One collaborating source in Seattle enrolled patients while the patients were actively infected and followed the patients over time throughout the course of disease. The collaborating institutions used their own protocols to collect whole blood in K2EDTA tubes. For TCRbeta analysis, collaborator samples were shipped as frozen whole blood, as isolated PBMCs, or as DNA extracted from either sample type. TCRbeta CDR3 regions were amplified from genomic DNA using the immunoSEQ Assay, a bias-controlled multiplex PCR. The paper's data handling went like this. Within the assay, amplification of reference gene primers was used to estimate how many nucleated cells each sample contained. To quantify the absolute abundance of each unique TCRbeta CDR3 rearrangement, sequence reads were collapsed and filtered. For each sample, productive Simpson clonality was calculated as the square root of Simpson's diversity index over productive rearrangements. Drawn from immuneACCESS, this table holds only the in-frame rearrangements with V and J called that TCRdb kept. Clones are partly lost; checked studies trace under half to an unresolved V gene and leave the rest unexplained. Clone size and V and J calls were adopted from that table, with D and trimming inferred from the DNA. This sample holds approximately 390,000 clones; more than 75% were observed only once. Approximately 2.5% of the sample is in the top ten clones.

The chain is encoded by TRBV7-3 joined to TRBJ2-3; 13 bases in between match TRBD2. The clonotype comes from a woman aged 55-69 years with COVID-19, enrolled during active disease. Sample: peripheral blood. The sequenced DNA: TGTGCCAGCAGCTCCCTCCCCGGACTAGCGGGGGACACAGATACGCAGTATTTT. It encodes CASSSLPGLAGDTDTQYF.